Listed here is a single T cell receptor (beta chain). The antigen is undetermined. These data come from a study of cytomegalovirus exposure and HLA in healthy donors. Looking at the study overall: Clustering assigned 81% of the roughly 380 genotyped donors to the Caucasian-associated ancestry cluster. Study-wide results and limits: Within an earlier analysis, most TCR beta V segments proved productive either about 87% or about 30% of the time. Among immune exposure information, only CMV serostatus was available. TCR beta V- and J-gene trimming, according to a later analysis, was linked to a missense DCLRE1C variant.

PCR amplification relied on 60 Vbeta primers (plus 13 Jbeta primers). Clones were sequenced by immunoSEQ multiplex PCR, and TCRdb holds only the in-frame ones, with some missing. The sample consists of about 120,000 clones, 17% of them appearing once. The germline V gene has CDR1 MNHNS and CDR2 SASEGT. The length of the CDR3 is 13 residues. V was pared by 6 bases and J by 7 bases, with 13 bases between. The clonotype was recovered from a female donor in good health and CMV-seropositive. This rearrangement joins TRBV6-1 to TRBJ2-1; no definite D call. Sample: PBMCs. CDR3 DNA: TGTGCCAGCAGAATCTCCTTGGCAAATGAGCAGTTCTTC. Its translation is CASRISLANEQFF.